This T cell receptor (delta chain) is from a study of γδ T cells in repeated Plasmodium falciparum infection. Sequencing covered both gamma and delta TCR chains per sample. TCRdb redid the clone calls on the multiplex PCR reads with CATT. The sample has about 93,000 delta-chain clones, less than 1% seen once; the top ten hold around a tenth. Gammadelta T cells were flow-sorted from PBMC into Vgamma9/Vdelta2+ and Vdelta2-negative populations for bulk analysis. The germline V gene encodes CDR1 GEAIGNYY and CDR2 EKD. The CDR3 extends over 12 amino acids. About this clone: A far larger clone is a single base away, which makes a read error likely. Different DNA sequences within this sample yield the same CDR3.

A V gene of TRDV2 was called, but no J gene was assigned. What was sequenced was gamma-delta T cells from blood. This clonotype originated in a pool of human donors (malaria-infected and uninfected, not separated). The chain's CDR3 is CACDTGDDKLIF. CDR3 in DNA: TGTGCCTGTGACACCGGCGACGATAAACTTATCTTT.